The 11 T cell receptor beta chains below were found in one sample sequenced in a study of cytotoxic CD8 clonotypes in ibrutinib-treated CLL. The data were produced by immunoSEQ multiplex PCR, yet TCRdb's version contains in-frame clones alone and is incomplete. The sample comprises some 200,000 clones, over 55% of which are singletons, and 13% rests with the top ten. The starting material was PBMCs, obtained after 24 months of ibrutinib treatment. Receptors were obtained from a human donor with chronic lymphocytic leukemia.

V usage is TRBV28 and J usage is TRBJ1-1; no reliable D call. Germline V gene data show CDR1 as MDHEN and CDR2 as SYDVKM. CDR3 length: 9 residues. The CDR3 is CDLSTEAFF. DNA of the CDR3: TGTGACCTCAGCACTGAAGCTTTCTTT.

Details on this clone: Sequence at one end of the junction differs from germline and may be a read error. The chain combines TRBV10-1 with TRBJ2-2; 8 bases line up with TRBD1. This CDR3 has 14 residues. Germline CDR1 reads WNHNN; CDR2 reads SYGVQD (reference sequence). CDR3 in amino acids: CANGQGRNPGELFF. For the CDR3, the DNA is TGCGCCAACGGACAGGGAAGGAACCCCGGGGAGCTGTTTTTT.

V is TRBV5-6 and J is TRBJ2-3; TRBD1 might be the D (6 bases). Trimming stripped 3 bases from V and 4 bases from J, with 15 bases between. Germline assignment: CDR1 SGHDT and CDR2 YYEEEE. The CDR3 is 15 amino acids. The CDR3 DNA is TGTGCCAGCAGCTCCGGGACGGGACATGCAGATACGCAGTATTTT. Encoded protein: CASSSGTGHADTQYF.

The V and J genes are TRBV30 and TRBJ1-2; 7 positions agree with TRBD1. CDR3 length: 13 amino acids. Unmatched junction bases numbered 1, after V lost 2 bases and J lost 1 base. Per the germline V gene, CDR1 is GTSNPN and CDR2 is SVGIG (reference sequence). The CDR3 protein is CAWSTGVNYGYTF. CDR3 bases: TGTGCCTGGAGTACAGGGGTTAACTATGGCTACACCTTC. The variable domain in full, with the rest retrieved from reference TRBV30 and TRBJ1-2, is SQTIHQWPATLVQPVGSPLSLECTVEGTSNPNLYWYRQAAGRGLQLLFYSVGIGQISSEVPQNLSASRPQDRQFILSSKKLLLSDSGFYLCAWSTGVNYGYTFGSGTRLTVV.

This clone showed up just a few times. V and J are TRBV19 and TRBJ2-2; D is undetermined. The V end was cut by 2 bases, the J end by 8 bases, with 6 bases between. Germline loops: CDR1 LNHDA, CDR2 SQIVND (reference sequence). This CDR3 comprises 12 residues. The CDR3 DNA reads as TGTGCCAGTAGTATATCGGTAGGGGAGCTGTTTTTT. This gives the protein CASSISVGELFF.

The CDR3 region is CASSQEGPGDRGYYEQYF. Here the CDR3 DNA reads TGTGCCAGCAGCCAAGAGGGTCCCGGGGACAGGGGATACTACGAGCAGTACTTC. The J gene is TRBJ2-7, the V gene TRBV14; 10 positions match TRBD1. V shed 0 bases and J 3 bases; nucleotides not matched to a gene: 11. This CDR3 region has 18 residues. Germline V gene lookup returns CDR1 SGHDN and CDR2 FVKESK.

This clone has only a few counts. The chain is built from TRBV6-1 and TRBJ2-1; 10 bases map to TRBD2. CDR3 size: 14 residues. Germline-derived CDR1 and CDR2 are MNHNS and SASEGT. Trimming at V came to 8 bases and at J to 6 bases, leaving 7 bases not matched to a gene. CDR3 sequence reads: CASLSSGRSNEQFF. CDR3 DNA: TGTGCCAGCCTGAGTAGCGGGAGGAGCAATGAGCAGTTCTTC.

V is TRBV9 and J is TRBJ2-5; tentative D call: TRBD1 (6 bases). V was clipped by 3 bases and J by 4 bases, with 19 bases between them. CDR1 is SGDLS, CDR2 YYNGEE, per germline. The CDR3 has 16 amino acids. DNA for the CDR3: TGTGCCAGCAGCGCCCGAGGGACACCCCGAGGAGAGACCCAGTACTTC. It encodes CASSARGTPRGETQYF.

The rearrangement links TRBV18 to TRBJ2-1; TRBD2 agrees at 9 bases. CDR3 length: 17 residues. With V trimmed by 0 bases and J by 5 bases, 8 bases remained unmatched. CDR1 and CDR2 (germline): KGHSH, LQKENI. As DNA, the CDR3 is TGTGCCAGCTCACCACCAAACAGCGGGAGGCCCGACAATGAGCAGTTCTTC. As protein: CASSPPNSGRPDNEQFF.

This clone showed up just once. The chain links TRBV5-6 to TRBJ2-7, with TRBD2 matching 7 bases. The CDR3 has 13 amino acids. V dropped 4 bases and J dropped 2; count of bases not matched to a gene: 3. Germline V CDR1 and CDR2: SGHDT, YYEEEE. CDR3 loop: CASSLRGAYEQYF. The DNA for the CDR3 is TGTGCCAGCAGCCTCCGGGGGGCCTACGAGCAGTACTTC.

The chain carries TRBV19 and TRBJ2-5; D perhaps matches TRBD2 (6 bases). CDR3 length equals 14 residues. CDR1 and CDR2 from the germline V gene are LNHDA and SQIVND (reference sequence). The ends were cut back, 7 bases at V and 5 bases at J, with 17 bases in the middle. The CDR3 nucleotides read TGTGCCAGTACCGATGCGGGGTATCCGGAGACCCAGTACTTC. It specifies CASTDAGYPETQYF.